Following are 10 T cell receptor beta chains from one sample sequenced in a study of blood T cell repertoires in COVID-19 (dated by TCRdb to the early 2020s). Libraries were constructed by the immunoSEQ multiplex PCR assay. Drawn from immuneACCESS, this table holds only the in-frame rearrangements with V and J called that TCRdb kept. Clones are partly lost; checked studies trace under half to an unresolved V gene and leave the rest unexplained. This sample is represented by around 300,000 clones; about 87% of them were singletons. Around 5% of the sample rests with the top ten. The sample consisted of PBMCs or T cells enriched from blood (not recorded which). The receptors derive from a man aged 30 to 39 who had recovered from COVID-19.

This clone occurred once. The chain combines TRBV19 with TRBJ1-5; D is uncertain. The CDR3 has 9 residues. Per the germline V gene, CDR1 is LNHDA and CDR2 is SQIVND (reference sequence). CDR3 sequence (DNA): TGTGCGACGGGGCAGCCCCAGCATTTT. This codes for CATGQPQHF. Full variable domain (missing parts from reference TRBV19 and TRBJ1-5): DGGITQSPKYLFRKEGQNVTLSCEQNLNHDAMYWYRQDPGQGLRLIYYSQIVNDFQKGDIAEGYSVSREKKESFPLTVTSAQKNPTAFYLCATGQPQHFGDGTRLSIL.

The chain links TRBV19 to TRBJ2-2, with D tentatively TRBD2 (6 bases). CDR1 is LNHDA and CDR2 is SQIVND in the germline V gene (reference sequence). The CDR3 extends over 15 amino acids. V gave up 3 bases and J gave up 6 bases, with 14 bases separating them. In nucleotides, the CDR3 is TGTGCCAGTAGTATGAGGAGGGAGGTACCCGGGGAGCTGTTTTTT. The encoded protein is CASSMRREVPGELFF.

This chain links TRBV6-5 with TRBJ2-1; 7 bases line up with TRBD2. The CDR3 sequence is 13 residues long. The germline gives CDR1 MNHEY, CDR2 SVGAGI. J lost 4 bases, V lost 7 bases, and 4 bases had no gene match. In DNA form, the CDR3 reads TGTGCCAGCAAGCTCGGGGGGTACAATGAGCAGTTCTTC. It encodes CASKLGGYNEQFF.

V and J are TRBV19 and TRBJ2-2; D ambiguous. There are 14 residues in the CDR3. Between the trimmed V and J ends, which lost 3 bases and 2 bases, there was a span of 7 bases. In germline, CDR1 is LNHDA, CDR2 SQIVND (reference sequence). The CDR3 here is CASSMSDNTGELFF. CDR3 DNA: TGTGCCAGTAGTATGTCAGATAACACCGGGGAGCTGTTTTTT.

The genes are TRBV30 and TRBJ2-5; TRBD1 aligns across 9 bases. Germline V lookup: CDR1 GTSNPN, CDR2 SVGIG (reference sequence). The CDR3 runs 12 residues. V gave up 5 bases and J gave up 7 bases; unmatched junction bases: 5. CDR3 in amino acids: CAWGGQGGTQYF. The CDR3 DNA is TGTGCCTGGGGGGGACAGGGAGGGACCCAGTACTTC. Full variable domain (outside the CDR3, taken from reference TRBV30 and TRBJ2-5): SQTIHQWPATLVQPVGSPLSLECTVEGTSNPNLYWYRQAAGRGLQLLFYSVGIGQISSEVPQNLSASRPQDRQFILSSKKLLLSDSGFYLCAWGGQGGTQYFGPGTRLLVL.

This chain uses TRBV5-6 with TRBJ1-1, with TRBD1 matching over 8 bases. After removal of 4 bases from V and 9 bases from J, the junction contained 5 bases not matched to a gene. This CDR3 spans 12 amino acids. Germline V CDR1 and CDR2: SGHDT, YYEEEE. DNA of the CDR3: TGTGCCAGCAGCACCTGGACAGGGAAAGCTTTCTTT. Amino acid sequence: CASSTWTGKAFF. Using reference TRBV5-6 and TRBJ1-1 for the parts outside the CDR3, the full variable domain is DAGVTQSPTHLIKTRGQQVTLRCSPKSGHDTVSWYQQALGQGPQFIFQYYEEEERQRGNFPDRFSGHQFPNYSSELNVNALLLGDSALYLCASSTWTGKAFFGQGTRLTVV.

The rearrangement links TRBV20-1 to TRBJ2-2; the match to TRBD1 covers 7 bases. This CDR3 region has 15 residues. The V and J ends lost 3 bases and 2 bases, in that order; junction bases with no gene match: 6. Germline CDR1 DFQATT, CDR2 SNEGSKA (reference sequence). The CDR3 DNA sequence: TGCAGTGCTAGTCCGGGACAGATAAACACCGGGGAGCTGTTTTTT. As protein: CSASPGQINTGELFF.

The CDR3 DNA follows: TGTGCCTGTGGGACAGGTGTTGAAGCTTTCTTT. Its protein is CACGTGVEAFF. The rearrangement links TRBV30 to TRBJ1-1; 8 nucleotides match TRBD1. The CDR3 length is 11 residues. Trimming took 6 bases from V and 7 from J; bases not matched to a gene: 4. The germline V gene has CDR1 GTSNPN and CDR2 SVGIG (reference sequence).

A single count supports this clone. This chain connects TRBV18 to TRBJ1-5; 7 bases line up with TRBD1. The V and J ends lost 6 bases and 1 base, in that order; junction bases with no gene match: 3. This CDR3 has 14 residues. Germline CDR1 reads KGHSH; CDR2 reads LQKENI. The CDR3 region is CASSHRGSNQPQHF. The CDR3 DNA reads as TGTGCCAGCTCGCACAGGGGAAGCAATCAGCCCCAGCATTTT.

The chain recombines TRBV7-6 with TRBJ2-1, with 13 positions matching TRBD2. The germline CDR1 and CDR2 sequences are SGHVS and FNYEAQ. This CDR3 is 16 amino acids long. J was trimmed by 8 bases and V by 2 bases; bases with no gene match: 6. CDR3 nucleotide sequence: TGTGCCAGCAGCTTAACTAGCGGGGGGGCAGTCGATGAGCAGTTCTTC. Its protein product is CASSLTSGGAVDEQFF. The full variable domain, its missing parts supplied by reference TRBV7-6 and TRBJ2-1, is GAGVSQSPRYKVTKRGQDVALRCDPISGHVSLYWYRQALGQGPEFLTYFNYEAQQDKSGLPNDRFSAERPEGSISTLTIQRTEQRDSAMYRCASSLTSGGAVDEQFFGPGTRLTVL.